One sample yielded the 23 T cell receptor beta chains listed below, sequenced in a study of regulatory T cells in long-lasting Graves disease. Indicated time point: newly diagnosed GD, antithyroid drugs for less than 3 months. The TCR library was made from RNA that had been extracted from PBMCs in TRIzol. To make TCR beta libraries, researchers used iRepertoire HTBI primers and Arm-PCR of CDR3 regions. TCRdb analysed the multiplex PCR reads with MiXCR anew, one entry per CDR3 protein. In the table there are hundreds of thousands of distinct CDR3 sequences, more than 15% of which are singletons. The same sample was also used in a study of T cells in Graves' hyperthyroidism and ophthalmopathy.

Here the sequenced sample was peripheral blood mononuclear cells (PBMCs), taken at new diagnosis, from a patient treated with antithyroid drugs. The origin of the receptors is a woman aged 40-60 years with Graves disease.

This clonotype occurred a few times. The chain carries TRBV12-3 or TRBV12-4 and TRBJ1-5; D is unclear. V was cut by 6 bases and J by 6 bases, with 15 bases left in between. This CDR3 spans 14 amino acids. The CDR3: CASSRTVNFQPQHF. The CDR3 DNA sequence: TGTGCCAGCAGCCGGACGGTAAATTTTCAGCCCCAGCATTTT.

Many counts were recorded for this clonotype. The rearrangement uses TRBV11-3 and TRBJ2-3; the match to TRBD2 covers 11 bases. The CDR3 totals 16 residues. CDR1 and CDR2 from the germline V gene are SGHNT and YENEEA. V trimming: 5 bases; J trimming: 2 bases; junction bases outside the gene matches: 6. The CDR3 nucleotides read TGTGCCAGCAGCCCGGGACTAGCGGCGGCCACAGATACGCAGTATTTT. The encoded protein is CASSPGLAAATDTQYF.

This clonotype was seen a few times. V gene TRBV11-3 combines with J gene TRBJ2-7; TRBD1 aligns across 7 bases. The CDR3 length is 15 residues. Per germline, CDR1 SGHNT and CDR2 YENEEA. Germline trimming cut 3 bases from V and 3 bases from J; bases unmatched to any gene: 8. CDR3 sequence: CASSLEPGQHYEQYF. CDR3 sequence (DNA): TGTGCCAGCAGCTTGGAGCCGGGACAGCACTACGAGCAGTACTTC.

This clonotype was counted at least ten times. The rearrangement links TRBV7-9 to TRBJ2-5; the D gene is possibly TRBD1 (6 bases). The V gene's germline CDR1 is SEHNR and CDR2 FQNEAQ (reference sequence). CDR3 length equals 17 residues. V lost 0 bases and J lost 4, with 18 bases in between. CDR3 sequence (DNA): TGTGCCAGCAGCTTAGCGTTGGGACACCGATCGAGAGAGACCCAGTACTTC. Amino acid sequence: CASSLALGHRSRETQYF.

This clonotype came up a few times. V gene TRBV5-1 combines with J gene TRBJ2-3; TRBD2 agrees at 8 bases. Germline V gene lookup returns CDR1 SGHRS and CDR2 YFSETQ. V gave up 5 bases and J gave up 1 base; unmatched junction bases: 6. The CDR3 is made up of 15 amino acids. CDR3: CASRIAGSRTDTQYF. The CDR3 DNA sequence: TGCGCCAGCAGAATAGCGGGGAGCCGCACAGATACGCAGTATTTT.

This clonotype turned up a few times. A much larger clone lies a single base off, so this may be a read error. V gene TRBV28 combines with J gene TRBJ2-7, with 10 nucleotides matching TRBD2. The ends lost 6 bases at V and 2 bases at J; junction bases unmatched: 4. The CDR3 consists of 14 residues. CDR1 and CDR2 from the germline V gene are MDHEN and SYDVKM. CDR3 sequence: CASRLSGGPYEQYF. CDR3 sequence (DNA): TGTGCCAGCAGACTTAGCGGGGGGCCCTACGAGCAGTACTTC.

This clonotype was seen at least ten times. V is TRBV28 and J is TRBJ2-3; 8 bases are shared with TRBD1. Looked up from germline, CDR1 is MDHEN and CDR2 is SYDVKM. V shed 6 bases and J 2 bases; nucleotides not matched to a gene: 7. The CDR3 totals 15 residues. CDR3 amino acids: CASRGGQGLTDTQYF. The CDR3 DNA is TGTGCCAGCAGGGGCGGACAGGGACTCACAGATACGCAGTATTTT.

With regard to this clonotype: Compared with germline, one end of the junction differs, possibly owing to a read error. The V gene is TRBV18, the J gene TRBJ1-4, with D possibly being TRBD1 (6 bases). Germline V gene data show CDR1 as KGHSH and CDR2 as LQKENI. This CDR3 spans 17 amino acids. This CDR3 is CASSRTDNPATNEELFF. DNA of the CDR3: TGTGCCAGCTCAAGGACAGACAACCCTGCAACTAATGAAGAACTGTTTTTT.

The chain recombines TRBV6-1 with TRBJ1-5; TRBD1 aligns across 8 bases. Germline lookup yields CDR1 MNHNS and CDR2 SASEGT. CDR3 length: 13 amino acids. With V trimmed by 7 bases and J by 3 bases, 2 bases remained unmatched. The CDR3 is CASTDRDNQPQHF. CDR3 DNA: TGTGCCAGCACGGACAGGGACAATCAGCCCCAGCATTTT.

This clonotype was detected a few times. A far bigger clonotype differs at one base, so this is likely a read error. This chain links TRBV11-2 with TRBJ2-7; 15 bases are shared with TRBD2. Unmatched junction bases numbered 2, after V lost 4 bases and J lost 7 bases. The germline CDR1 and CDR2 sequences are SGHAT and FQNNGV. This CDR3 is built from 14 residues. The CDR3 nucleotides are TGTGCCAGCAGCTCCGGACTAGCGGGGGGGGAGCAGTACTTC. Encoded protein: CASSSGLAGGEQYF.

This clonotype was found many times. This sequence joins TRBV12-3 or TRBV12-4 and TRBJ2-1; D gene unclear. The CDR3 extends over 14 amino acids. Trimming cost V 5 bases and J 12 bases, with 20 bases left between them. This CDR3 is CASSPFRNRALQFF. As DNA, the CDR3 is TGTGCCAGCAGTCCATTCCGCAACCGGGCACTGCAGTTCTTC.

This clonotype has a count of ten or more. CDR3 sequence: CASTPLQGLTEAFF. The CDR3 DNA reads TGTGCCAGCACTCCTCTTCAGGGTCTCACTGAAGCTTTCTTT. The rearrangement uses TRBV12-3 or TRBV12-4 and TRBJ1-1, with D possibly TRBD1 on 5 matching bases. The CDR3 extends over 14 amino acids. Trimming took 7 bases from V and 4 from J, leaving 16 bases between them.

In its sample, this clonotype was seen many times. The genes are TRBV20-1 and TRBJ2-1; D gene ambiguous. This CDR3 region has 12 residues. Germline lookup yields CDR1 DFQATT and CDR2 SNEGSKA (reference sequence). Trimming shortened V by 5 bases and J by 8 bases, and 13 bases separated the two germline ends. DNA for the CDR3: TGCAGTGCTGGGGTCCGAGGCGATGAGCAGTTCTTC. The encoded protein is CSAGVRGDEQFF.

The count of this clonotype is one. A read error may be the cause here, since a much bigger clone is one base away. The chain recombines TRBV7-8 with TRBJ1-5; no definite D call. Looked up from germline, CDR1 is SGHVS and CDR2 is FQNEAQ. The CDR3 is 17 residues long. This CDR3 reads CASSLLYMSNSYQPQHF. The CDR3 DNA reads as TGTGCCAGCAGCTTACTTTATATGAGTAATAGCTATCAGCCCCAGCATTTT.

The sample holds a few counts of this clonotype. The CDR3 loop reads CASSLAAGVYEETQYF. CDR3 bases: TGTGCCAGCAGCTTGGCAGCGGGGGTTTATGAGGAGACCCAGTACTTC. The rearrangement links TRBV5-6 to TRBJ2-5; TRBD2 matches at 8 bases. V lost 0 bases and J lost 5; bases outside the gene matches: 9. This CDR3 region has 16 residues. Per germline, CDR1 SGHDT and CDR2 YYEEEE.

This rearrangement joins TRBV29-1 to TRBJ2-1, with a tentative D call TRBD1 (5 bases). The germline CDR1 and CDR2 sequences are SQVTM and ANQGSEA. This CDR3 spans 9 amino acids. With 5 bases removed from V and 12 bases from J, the gap between germline ends came to 8 bases. The CDR3 region has the DNA TGCAGCGTTACCCAGGGGCAGTTCTTC. It encodes CSVTQGQFF.

This clonotype has a count of ten or more. This chain connects TRBV6-2 or TRBV6-3 to TRBJ2-1; D ambiguous. V lost 6 bases, J lost 0 bases, and 12 bases lay in between. This CDR3 comprises 15 residues. CDR1 and CDR2 from the germline V gene are MNHEY and SVGEGT. Written as DNA, the CDR3 is TGTGCCAGCAGGGAAACGGTGAGCTCCTACAATGAGCAGTTCTTC. Protein sequence: CASRETVSSYNEQFF.

The chain uses TRBV11-1 and TRBJ1-4; D unresolved. The germline V gene encodes CDR1 SGHAT and CDR2 FQDESV (reference sequence). The CDR3 contains 14 residues. Trimming removed 0 bases at V and 10 bases at J, with 12 bases between. CDR3 sequence (DNA): TGTGCCAGCAGCTTAGCGGGTTCAGGCGGAAAACTGTTTTTT. It translates to CASSLAGSGGKLFF.

This clonotype was found many times. The rearrangement uses TRBV3-1 and TRBJ1-6; weak D call: TRBD1 (6 bases). There are 14 residues in the CDR3. Germline lookup yields CDR1 LGHDT and CDR2 YNNKEL (reference sequence). The V gene lost 1 base and the J gene lost 8 bases, with 9 bases spanning the gap. CDR3 sequence (DNA): TGTGCCAGCAGCCAAGTGGCAGGGGATTCACCCCTCCACTTT. This codes for CASSQVAGDSPLHF. The whole variable domain, filled in from reference TRBV3-1 and TRBJ1-6, reads DTAVSQTPKYLVTQMGNDKSIKCEQNLGHDTMYWYKQDSKKFLKIMFSYNNKELIINETVPNRFSPKSPDKAHLNLHINSLELGDSAVYFCASSQVAGDSPLHFGNGTRLTVT.

This clonotype was seen repeatedly, ten times or more. V usage is TRBV15 and J usage is TRBJ2-5; D possibly corresponds to TRBD1 (5 bases). V was trimmed by 4 bases and J by 0 bases, leaving 6 bases between them. The CDR3 is made up of 13 amino acids. Germline V lookup: CDR1 LNHNV, CDR2 YYDKDF (reference sequence). In DNA, the CDR3 is TGTGCCACCAGCACAGGGTACCAAGAGACCCAGTACTTC. This codes for CATSTGYQETQYF.

This clonotype has at least ten counts. V gene TRBV6-2 or TRBV6-3 combines with J gene TRBJ2-7; 8 positions agree with TRBD1. Losses at the gene ends were 5 bases for V and 6 bases for J; bases not matched to a gene: 3. Germline-derived CDR1 and CDR2 are MNHEY and SVGEGT. This CDR3 spans 12 amino acids. The CDR3 nucleotides read TGTGCCAGCAGTGGTGACAGGGGCGAGCAGTACTTC. It encodes CASSGDRGEQYF.

Many counts were recorded for this clonotype. The chain couples TRBV20-1 to TRBJ1-1; a possible D gene is TRBD1 (5 bases). CDR1 and CDR2 (germline): DFQATT, SNEGSKA (reference sequence). The CDR3 is 14 amino acids. V lost 2 bases to trimming and J lost 0 bases, with 10 bases between them. The CDR3 reads CSARKGPLNTEAFF. For the CDR3, the DNA is TGCAGTGCTAGAAAGGGACCGCTGAACACTGAAGCTTTCTTT.

This chain connects TRBV18 to TRBJ1-3; D not certain. The CDR3 has 17 residues. The V end lost 2 bases, the J end lost 0 bases, and 14 bases lay between the germline ends. Per the germline V gene, CDR1 is KGHSH and CDR2 is LQKENI. The CDR3 sequence: CASSPETGRVSGNTIYF. CDR3 sequence (DNA): TGTGCCAGCTCACCAGAGACGGGAAGGGTCTCTGGAAACACCATATATTTT.